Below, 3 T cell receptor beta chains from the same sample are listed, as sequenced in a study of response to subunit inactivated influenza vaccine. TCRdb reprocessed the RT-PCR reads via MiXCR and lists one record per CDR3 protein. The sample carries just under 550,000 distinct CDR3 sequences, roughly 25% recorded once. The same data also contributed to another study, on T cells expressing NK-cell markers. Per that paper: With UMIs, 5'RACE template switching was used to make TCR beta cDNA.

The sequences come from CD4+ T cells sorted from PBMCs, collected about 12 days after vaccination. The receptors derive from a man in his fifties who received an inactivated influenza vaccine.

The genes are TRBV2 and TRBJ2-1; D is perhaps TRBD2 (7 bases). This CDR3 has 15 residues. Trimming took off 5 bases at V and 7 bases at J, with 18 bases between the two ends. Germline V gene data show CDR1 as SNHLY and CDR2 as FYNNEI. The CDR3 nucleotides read TGTGCCAGCAGTAAGGGGGGGGTATCGTGGAATGAGCAGTTCTTC. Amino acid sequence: CASSKGGVSWNEQFF.

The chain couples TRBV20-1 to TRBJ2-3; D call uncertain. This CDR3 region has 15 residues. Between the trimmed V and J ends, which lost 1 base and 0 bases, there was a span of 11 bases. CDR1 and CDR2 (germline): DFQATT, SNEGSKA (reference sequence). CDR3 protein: CSARVGSVSTDTQYF. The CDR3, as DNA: TGCAGTGCTAGAGTGGGGTCCGTTAGCACAGATACGCAGTATTTT.

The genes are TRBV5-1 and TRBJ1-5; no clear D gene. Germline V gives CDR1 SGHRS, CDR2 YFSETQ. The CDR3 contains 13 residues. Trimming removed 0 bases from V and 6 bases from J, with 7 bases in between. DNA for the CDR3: TGCGCCAGCAGCTTGGAACCTGGTCAGCCCCAGCATTTT. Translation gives CASSLEPGQPQHF.